This is a list of T cell receptor beta chains from one sample in a study of CD8 T cells in ankylosing spondylitis. TCRdb analysed the 5' RACE reads with MiXCR anew, one entry per CDR3 protein. The table lists a few hundred thousand distinct CDR3 sequences, about a fifth of them singletons. The sequencing sample was made of blood, either unsorted or a sorted T cell fraction (not recorded which). Receptors were obtained from a female donor with ankylosing spondylitis or in good health (not recorded which). The CDR3 runs from the conserved cysteine through the conserved F or W. The D gene is left open where the match is weak. Clone sizes are given selectively: once, few, many, or a class where the clone is expanded.

d_gene	j_gene	v_gene	abundance	CDR3nt	CDR3aa
TRBD2	TRBJ2-5	TRBV20-1	many	TGCAGTGCTGACACAACCCCTGGACTAGATGGGACCCAGTACTTC	CSADTTPGLDGTQYF
-	TRBJ2-3	TRBV7-6	-	TGTGCCAGCAGCTTTTCACAGGAGCTTTCAGATACGCAGTATTTT	CASSFSQELSDTQYF
-	TRBJ2-7	TRBV7-8	-	TGTGCCAGCAGCTCCGGGCTACTCTGCGAGCAGTACTTC	CASSSGLLCEQYF
-	TRBJ1-2	TRBV29-1	-	TGCAGCGTTGTACCTCCAAGGCCGGGGGCAATTAATGGCTACACCTTC	CSVVPPRPGAINGYTF
TRBD2	TRBJ2-5	TRBV28	few	TGTGCCAGCAGTCCCCCAGCGGGACTAGCGGCAACGTACCAAGAGACCCAGTACTTC	CASSPPAGLAATYQETQYF
TRBD2	TRBJ2-3	TRBV7-2	few	TGTGCCAGCAGCTTAGTGGGTAGCGGGAGGGCTGATACGCAGTATTTT	CASSLVGSGRADTQYF
-	TRBJ2-4	TRBV12-3/TRBV12-4	few	TGTGCCAGCAGTTTAGCCGGACTAGCCAAAAACATTCAGTACTTC	CASSLAGLAKNIQYF
-	TRBJ2-7	TRBV29-1	many	TGCAGCGGTCGGGACACCTACGAGCAGTACTTC	CSGRDTYEQYF
-	TRBJ2-1	TRBV15	many	TGTGCCACCAGCAGAGATTTGGGGGCTGCTGAGCAGTTCTTC	CATSRDLGAAEQFF
TRBD2	TRBJ2-3	TRBV5-5	-	TGTGCCAGCAGCTTGTTGTCGGGAGGTACAGATACGCAGTATTTT	CASSLLSGGTDTQYF
-	TRBJ2-7	TRBV18	many	TGTGCCAGCAGTCCACAGGGCTCCTACGAGCAGTACTTC	CASSPQGSYEQYF
-	TRBJ2-1	TRBV12-3/TRBV12-4	many	TGTGCCAGCAGTCCGACAGCAGATAATGAGCAGTTCTTC	CASSPTADNEQFF
-	TRBJ2-1	TRBV24-1	few	TGTGCCACCAGTGACCCCCGAGGTGAGCAGTTCTTC	CATSDPRGEQFF
-	TRBJ1-3	TRBV10-3	many	TGTGCCATCAGTGTACTAGACAAACCTGGAAACACCATATATTTT	CAISVLDKPGNTIYF
-	TRBJ2-7	TRBV27	few	TGTGCCAGCAGGCTCTTTGGGGGGAACCTCTACGAGCAGTACTTC	CASRLFGGNLYEQYF
-	TRBJ1-1	TRBV4-1	-	TGCGCCAGCAGCCAAGATGATCGGGTTGAAGGCACTGAAGCTTTCTTT	CASSQDDRVEGTEAFF
-	TRBJ1-4	TRBV7-2	-	TGTGCCAGCAGGGGGCAAGAAAAACTGTTTTTT	CASRGQEKLFF
TRBD1	TRBJ1-1	TRBV11-2	-	TGTGCCAGCAGCAGACCAGGGGGCGTGAACACTGAAGCTTTCTTT	CASSRPGGVNTEAFF
-	TRBJ1-2	TRBV9	-	TGTGCCAGCAGCGGAAGGGGGGGGGCCCAACTGGATGGCTACACCTTC	CASSGRGGAQLDGYTF
-	TRBJ1-5	TRBV6-1	few	TGTGCCAGCAGTCGGACAGTCGACCGCCAGCCCCAGCATTTT	CASSRTVDRQPQHF
-	TRBJ2-1	TRBV11-2	-	TGTGCCAGCACCCCAGCGGCAGGGTTGAATGAGCAGTTCTTC	CASTPAAGLNEQFF
TRBD2	TRBJ2-7	TRBV20-1	few	TGCAGTGCGAAGCCCCTAGCGGGAGTTAGCGAGCAGTACTTC	CSAKPLAGVSEQYF
TRBD1	TRBJ2-1	TRBV10-3	-	TGTGCCATCAGTGATACCGGAGGGACAGGGGGAGAGTTC	CAISDTGGTGGEF
TRBD1	TRBJ1-4	TRBV20-1	-	TGCAGTGCTGAGGGGGCTGAAAAACTGTTTTTT	CSAEGAEKLFF
-	TRBJ2-5	TRBV3-1	-	TGTGCCAGCAGTGCTCGGGCTATGGGGCCAAAGACCCAGTACTTC	CASSARAMGPKTQYF
-	TRBJ1-3	TRBV10-3	-	TGTGCCATCACTGGGCCTGGAAACACCATATATTTT	CAITGPGNTIYF
-	TRBJ2-7	TRBV4-3	many	TGCGCCAGCAGCCAAACAGGGAACGAGCAGTACTTC	CASSQTGNEQYF
TRBD1	TRBJ1-5	TRBV6-1	-	TGTGCCAGCAGACCGGGACAGGGCTTAGGATCACATCAGCCCCAGCATTTT	CASRPGQGLGSHQPQHF
TRBD2	TRBJ2-1	TRBV4-1	-	TGCGCCAGCAGCCGTCCGGGACTAGCGGGAGGGCCATTTTACAATGAGCAGTTCTTC	CASSRPGLAGGPFYNEQFF